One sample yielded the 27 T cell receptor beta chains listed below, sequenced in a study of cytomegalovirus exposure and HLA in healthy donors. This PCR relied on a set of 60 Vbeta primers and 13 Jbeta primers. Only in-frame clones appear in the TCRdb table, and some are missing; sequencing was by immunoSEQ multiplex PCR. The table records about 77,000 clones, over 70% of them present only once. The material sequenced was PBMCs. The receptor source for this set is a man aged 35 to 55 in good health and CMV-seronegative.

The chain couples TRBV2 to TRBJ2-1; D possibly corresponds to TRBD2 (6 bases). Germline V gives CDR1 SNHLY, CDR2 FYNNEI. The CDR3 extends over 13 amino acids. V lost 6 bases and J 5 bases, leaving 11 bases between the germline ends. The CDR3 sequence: CASRSGANNEQFF. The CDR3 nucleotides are TGTGCCAGCAGGTCGGGAGCAAACAATGAGCAGTTCTTC.

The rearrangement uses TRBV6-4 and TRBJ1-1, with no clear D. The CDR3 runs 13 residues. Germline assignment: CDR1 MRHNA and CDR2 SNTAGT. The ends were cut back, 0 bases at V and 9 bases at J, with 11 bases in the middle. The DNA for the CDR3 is TGTGCCAGCAGTGACTCGCTTGGGAGAAAAGCTTTCTTT. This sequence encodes CASSDSLGRKAFF.

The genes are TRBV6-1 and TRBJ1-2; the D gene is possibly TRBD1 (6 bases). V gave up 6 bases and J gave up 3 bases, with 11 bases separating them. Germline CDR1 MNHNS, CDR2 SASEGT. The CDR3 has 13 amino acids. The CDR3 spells CASSLQGDYGYTF. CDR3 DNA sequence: TGTGCCAGCAGCCTACAGGGCGACTATGGCTACACCTTC.

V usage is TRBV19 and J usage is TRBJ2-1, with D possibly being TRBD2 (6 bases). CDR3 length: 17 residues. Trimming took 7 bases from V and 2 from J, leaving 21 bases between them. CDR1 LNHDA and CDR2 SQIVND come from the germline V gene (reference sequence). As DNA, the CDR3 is TGTGCCAGTACCCCCCAACGAGGGGAGGCCCCCTACAATGAGCAGTTCTTC. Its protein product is CASTPQRGEAPYNEQFF.

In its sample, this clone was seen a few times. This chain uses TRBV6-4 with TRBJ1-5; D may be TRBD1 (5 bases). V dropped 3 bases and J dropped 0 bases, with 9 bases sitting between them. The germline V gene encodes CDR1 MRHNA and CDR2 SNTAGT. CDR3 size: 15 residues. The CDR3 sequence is CASSEGADSNQPQHF. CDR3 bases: TGTGCCAGCAGTGAAGGGGCCGATAGCAATCAGCCCCAGCATTTT.

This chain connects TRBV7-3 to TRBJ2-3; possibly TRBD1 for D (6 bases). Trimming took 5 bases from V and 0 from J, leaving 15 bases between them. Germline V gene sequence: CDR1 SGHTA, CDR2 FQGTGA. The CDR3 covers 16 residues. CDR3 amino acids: CASSPSPGASTDTQYF. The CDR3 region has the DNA TGTGCCAGCAGCCCCTCCCCAGGGGCCAGCACAGATACGCAGTATTTT.

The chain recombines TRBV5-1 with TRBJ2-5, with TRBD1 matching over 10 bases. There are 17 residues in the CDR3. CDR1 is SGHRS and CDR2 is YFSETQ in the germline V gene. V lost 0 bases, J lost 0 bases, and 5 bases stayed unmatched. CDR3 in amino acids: CASSLGLGQGHQETQYF. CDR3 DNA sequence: TGCGCCAGCAGCTTGGGTCTGGGACAGGGGCACCAAGAGACCCAGTACTTC.

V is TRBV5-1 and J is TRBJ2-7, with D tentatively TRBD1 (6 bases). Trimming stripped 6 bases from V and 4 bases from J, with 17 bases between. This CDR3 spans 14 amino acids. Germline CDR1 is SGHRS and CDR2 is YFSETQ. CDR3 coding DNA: TGCGCCAGCAAGGTGACAGGAGAGTTATACGAGCAGTACTTC. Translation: CASKVTGELYEQYF.

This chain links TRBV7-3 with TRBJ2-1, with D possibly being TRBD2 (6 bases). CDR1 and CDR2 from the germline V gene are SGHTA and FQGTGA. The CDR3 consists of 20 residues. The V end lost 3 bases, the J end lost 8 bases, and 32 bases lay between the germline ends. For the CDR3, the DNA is TGTGCCAGCAGCTTGAATTATTTTAGTGTGGGCGGGGCGCGCAAGGATGAGCAGTTCTTC. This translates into CASSLNYFSVGGARKDEQFF.

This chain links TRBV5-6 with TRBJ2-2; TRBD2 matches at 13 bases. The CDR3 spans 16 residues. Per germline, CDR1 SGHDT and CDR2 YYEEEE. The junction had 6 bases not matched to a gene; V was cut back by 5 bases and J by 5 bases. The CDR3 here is CASRRTSGSGTGELFF. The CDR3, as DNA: TGTGCCAGCAGACGGACTAGCGGGAGTGGGACCGGGGAGCTGTTTTTT.

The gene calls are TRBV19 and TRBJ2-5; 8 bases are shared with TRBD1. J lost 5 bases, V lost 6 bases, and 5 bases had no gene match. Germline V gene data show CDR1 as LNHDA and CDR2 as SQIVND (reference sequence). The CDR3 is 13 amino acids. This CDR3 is CASRKTGEETQYF. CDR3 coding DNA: TGTGCCAGTAGAAAGACAGGGGAGGAGACCCAGTACTTC.

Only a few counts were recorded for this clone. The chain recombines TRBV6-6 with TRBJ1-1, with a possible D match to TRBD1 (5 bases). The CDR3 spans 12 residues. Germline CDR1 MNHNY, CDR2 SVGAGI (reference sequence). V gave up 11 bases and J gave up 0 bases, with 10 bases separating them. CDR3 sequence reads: CASKGVNTEAFF. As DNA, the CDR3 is TGTGCCTCCAAAGGGGTGAACACTGAAGCTTTCTTT.

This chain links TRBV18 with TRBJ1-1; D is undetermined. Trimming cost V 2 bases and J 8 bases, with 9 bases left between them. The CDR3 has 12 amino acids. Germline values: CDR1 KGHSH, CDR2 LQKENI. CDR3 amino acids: CASSPSTIEAFF. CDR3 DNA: TGTGCCAGCTCACCATCCACTATCGAAGCTTTCTTT.

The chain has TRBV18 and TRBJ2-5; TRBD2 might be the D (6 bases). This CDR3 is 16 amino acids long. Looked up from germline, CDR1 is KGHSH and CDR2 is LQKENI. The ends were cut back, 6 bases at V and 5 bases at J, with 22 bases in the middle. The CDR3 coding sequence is TGTGCCAGCTCGTCTCTCCCAGTCCCCCGGGGGGAGACCCAGTACTTC. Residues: CASSSLPVPRGETQYF. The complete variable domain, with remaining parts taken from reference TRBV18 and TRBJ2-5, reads NAGVMQNPRHLVRRRGQEARLRCSPMKGHSHVYWYRQLPEEGLKFMVYLQKENIIDESGMPKERFSAEFPKEGPSILRIQQVVRGDSAAYFCASSSLPVPRGETQYFGPGTRLLVL.

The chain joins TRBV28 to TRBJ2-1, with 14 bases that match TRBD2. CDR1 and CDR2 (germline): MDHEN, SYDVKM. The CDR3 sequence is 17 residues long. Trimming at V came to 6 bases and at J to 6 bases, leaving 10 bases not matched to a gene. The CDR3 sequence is CASRQAGTSGRGNEQFF. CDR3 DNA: TGTGCCAGCAGACAGGCCGGGACTAGCGGGAGAGGCAATGAGCAGTTCTTC.

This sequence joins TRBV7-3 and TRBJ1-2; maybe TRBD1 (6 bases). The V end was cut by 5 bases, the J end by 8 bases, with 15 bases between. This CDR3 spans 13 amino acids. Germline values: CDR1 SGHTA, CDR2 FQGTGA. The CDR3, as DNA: TGTGCCAGCAGCAGGGCCGGGGGGCAGGGCTACACCTTC. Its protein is CASSRAGGQGYTF. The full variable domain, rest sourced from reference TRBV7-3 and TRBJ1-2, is GAGVSQTPSNKVTEKGKYVELRCDPISGHTALYWYRQSLGQGPEFLIYFQGTGAADDSGLPNDRFFAVRPEGSVSTLKIQRTERGDSAVYLCASSRAGGQGYTFGSGTRLTVV.

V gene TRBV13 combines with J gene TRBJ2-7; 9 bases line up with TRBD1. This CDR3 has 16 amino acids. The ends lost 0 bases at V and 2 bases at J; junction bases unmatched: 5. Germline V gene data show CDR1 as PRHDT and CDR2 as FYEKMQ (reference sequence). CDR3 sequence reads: CASSLGGQGKTYEQYF. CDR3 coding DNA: TGTGCCAGCAGCTTAGGAGGACAGGGGAAAACCTACGAGCAGTACTTC.

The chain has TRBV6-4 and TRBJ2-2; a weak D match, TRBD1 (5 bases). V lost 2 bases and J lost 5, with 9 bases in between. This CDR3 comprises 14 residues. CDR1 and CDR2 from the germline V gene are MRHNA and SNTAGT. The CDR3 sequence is CASSDGDSTGELFF. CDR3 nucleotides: TGTGCCAGCAGTGACGGTGACAGTACCGGGGAGCTGTTTTTT.

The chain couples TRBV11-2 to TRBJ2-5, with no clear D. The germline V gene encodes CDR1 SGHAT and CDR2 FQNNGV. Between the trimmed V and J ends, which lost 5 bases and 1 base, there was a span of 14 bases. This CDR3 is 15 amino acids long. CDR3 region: CASSPRLQIQETQYF. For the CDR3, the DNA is TGTGCCAGCAGCCCCCGCCTCCAGATCCAAGAGACCCAGTACTTC.

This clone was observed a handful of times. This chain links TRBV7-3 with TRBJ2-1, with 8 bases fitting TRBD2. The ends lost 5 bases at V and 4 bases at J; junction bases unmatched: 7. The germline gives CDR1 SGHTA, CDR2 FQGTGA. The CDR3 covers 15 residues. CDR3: CASSPGASGYNEQFF. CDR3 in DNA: TGTGCCAGCAGCCCCGGGGCTAGCGGGTACAATGAGCAGTTCTTC.

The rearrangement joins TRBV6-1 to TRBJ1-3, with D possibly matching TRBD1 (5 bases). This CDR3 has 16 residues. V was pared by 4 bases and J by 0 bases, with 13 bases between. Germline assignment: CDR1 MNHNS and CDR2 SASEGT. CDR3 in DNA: TGTGCCAGCAGTGCACAGGAGAGCTCCTCTGGAAACACCATATATTTT. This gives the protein CASSAQESSSGNTIYF.

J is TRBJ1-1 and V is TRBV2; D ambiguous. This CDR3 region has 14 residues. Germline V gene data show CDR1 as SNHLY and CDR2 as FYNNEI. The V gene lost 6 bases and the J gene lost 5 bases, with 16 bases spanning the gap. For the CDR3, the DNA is TGTGCCAGCAGCTTACCTCGGGGAGGGACTGAAGCTTTCTTT. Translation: CASSLPRGGTEAFF. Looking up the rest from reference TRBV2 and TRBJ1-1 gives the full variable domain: EPEVTQTPSHQVTQMGQEVILRCVPISNHLYFYWYRQILGQKVEFLVSFYNNEISEKSEIFDDQFSVERPDGSNFTLKIRSTKLEDSAMYFCASSLPRGGTEAFFGQGTRLTVV.

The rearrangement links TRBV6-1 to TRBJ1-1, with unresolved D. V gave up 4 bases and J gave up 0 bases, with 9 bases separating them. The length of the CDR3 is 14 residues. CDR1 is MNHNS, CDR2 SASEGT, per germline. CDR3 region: CASSVSLLNTEAFF. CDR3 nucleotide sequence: TGTGCCAGCAGTGTGAGTCTGCTGAACACTGAAGCTTTCTTT.

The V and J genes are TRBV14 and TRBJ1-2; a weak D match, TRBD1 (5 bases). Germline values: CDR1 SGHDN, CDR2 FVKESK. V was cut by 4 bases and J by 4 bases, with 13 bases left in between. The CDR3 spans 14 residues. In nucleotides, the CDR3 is TGTGCCAGCAGCCGTCTGCGGGGGGGCTATGGCTACACCTTC. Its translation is CASSRLRGGYGYTF.

CDR3 loop: CASNKVGVRTEAFF. CDR3 bases: TGTGCCAGCAACAAGGTAGGGGTCCGGACTGAAGCTTTCTTT. This chain connects TRBV6-1 to TRBJ1-1; possible D gene TRBD1, 5 bases. This CDR3 has 14 amino acids. Germline CDR1 reads MNHNS; CDR2 reads SASEGT. Trimming stripped 7 bases from V and 5 bases from J, with 17 bases between.

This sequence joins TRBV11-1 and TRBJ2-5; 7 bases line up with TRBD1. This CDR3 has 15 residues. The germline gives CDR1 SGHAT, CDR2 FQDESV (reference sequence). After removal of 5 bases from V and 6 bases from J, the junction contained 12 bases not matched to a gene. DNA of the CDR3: TGTGCCAGCAGCCGTACAGGGGTCCCTCAAAAGACCCAGTACTTC. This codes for CASSRTGVPQKTQYF.

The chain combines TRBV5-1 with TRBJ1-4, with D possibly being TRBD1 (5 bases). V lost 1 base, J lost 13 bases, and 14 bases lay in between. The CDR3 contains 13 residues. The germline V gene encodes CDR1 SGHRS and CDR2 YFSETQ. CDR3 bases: TGCGCCAGCAGCTTGAAACAGGCTGATTTACTGTTTTTT. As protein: CASSLKQADLLFF.